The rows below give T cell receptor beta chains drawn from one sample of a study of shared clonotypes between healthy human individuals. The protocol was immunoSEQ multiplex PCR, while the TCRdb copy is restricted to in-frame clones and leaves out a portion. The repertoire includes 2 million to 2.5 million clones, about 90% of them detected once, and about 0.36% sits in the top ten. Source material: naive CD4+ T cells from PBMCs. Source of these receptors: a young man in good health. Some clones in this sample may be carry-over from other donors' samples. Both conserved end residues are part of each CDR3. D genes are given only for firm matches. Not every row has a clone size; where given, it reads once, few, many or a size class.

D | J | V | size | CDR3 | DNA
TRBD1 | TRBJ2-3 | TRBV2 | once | CASNKGAHTDTQYF | TGTGCCAGCAACAAGGGGGCCCACACAGATACGCAGTATTTT
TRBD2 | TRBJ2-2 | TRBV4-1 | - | CASSQGGGGLFF | TGCGCCAGCAGCCAAGGCGGGGGTGGGCTGTTTTTT
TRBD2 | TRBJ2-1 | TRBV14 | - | CASSRLAQLKYNEQFF | TGTGCCAGCAGCCGACTAGCGCAACTCAAGTACAATGAGCAGTTCTTC
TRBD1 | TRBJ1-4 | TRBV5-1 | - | CASSLNHRGVENEKLFF | TGCGCCAGCAGCTTGAATCACAGGGGAGTGGAGAATGAAAAACTGTTTTTT
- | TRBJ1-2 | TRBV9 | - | CASSAPRNYGYTF | TGTGCCAGCAGCGCGCCCCGTAACTATGGCTACACCTTC
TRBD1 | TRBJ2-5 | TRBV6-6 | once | CASRRQGSETQYF | TGTGCCAGCAGGCGACAGGGATCAGAGACCCAGTACTTC
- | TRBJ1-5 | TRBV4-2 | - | CASSQVTAAGIKPQHF | TGTGCCAGCAGCCAAGTTACGGCGGCGGGGATAAAGCCCCAGCATTTT
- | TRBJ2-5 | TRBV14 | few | CASSQDLSVQETQYF | TGTGCCAGCAGCCAAGATCTCTCAGTTCAAGAGACCCAGTACTTC
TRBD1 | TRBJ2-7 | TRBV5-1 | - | CASSYPDWTGGRVEQYF | TGCGCCAGCAGCTACCCCGACTGGACAGGGGGAAGGGTGGAGCAGTACTTC
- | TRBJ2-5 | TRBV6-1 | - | CASSETAGARQTQYF | TGTGCCAGCAGTGAAACGGCGGGGGCGAGGCAGACCCAGTACTTC
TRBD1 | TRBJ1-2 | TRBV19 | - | CASNTGTGDGYTF | TGTGCCAGTAACACCGGGACAGGGGATGGCTACACCTTC
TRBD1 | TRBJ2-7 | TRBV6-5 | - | CASRPGQRTFYEQYF | TGTGCCAGCAGGCCGGGACAGAGAACCTTCTACGAGCAGTACTTC
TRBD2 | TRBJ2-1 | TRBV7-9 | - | CASSLGAGDYNEQFF | TGTGCCAGCAGCCTAGGGGCGGGGGACTACAATGAGCAGTTCTTC
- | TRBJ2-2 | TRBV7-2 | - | CASSPQGSTGELFF | TGTGCCAGCAGCCCGCAGGGGTCCACCGGGGAGCTGTTTTTT
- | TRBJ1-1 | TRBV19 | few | CASIPLGRWDTEAFF | TGTGCCAGTATCCCTCTCGGGCGTTGGGACACTGAAGCTTTCTTT
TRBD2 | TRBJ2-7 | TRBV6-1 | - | CASSRLAGDYEQYF | TGTGCCAGCAGTCGACTAGCGGGAGACTACGAGCAGTACTTC
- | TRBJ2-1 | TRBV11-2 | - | CASSLDGRPPYNEQFF | TGTGCCAGCAGCTTAGATGGCAGACCGCCCTACAATGAGCAGTTCTTC
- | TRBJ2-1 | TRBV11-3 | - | CASSLQGPPYNEQFF | TGTGCCAGCAGCTTACAGGGGCCCCCCTACAATGAGCAGTTCTTC
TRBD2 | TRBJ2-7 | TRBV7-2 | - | CASSGTSFTYEQYF | TGTGCCAGCAGCGGGACTAGCTTTACCTACGAGCAGTACTTC
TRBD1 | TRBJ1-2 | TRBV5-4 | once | CASSLQGAFYGYTF | TGTGCCAGCAGTCTACAGGGGGCGTTCTATGGCTACACCTTC
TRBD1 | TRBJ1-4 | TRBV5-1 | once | CASSEGTGAKAEKLFF | TGCGCCAGCAGCGAGGGGACAGGAGCCAAGGCTGAAAAACTGTTTTTT
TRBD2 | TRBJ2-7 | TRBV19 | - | CASSIGASGYYEQYF | TGTGCCAGTAGTATTGGGGCTAGCGGATACTACGAGCAGTACTTC
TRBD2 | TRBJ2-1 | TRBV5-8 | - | CASSLAVLAGVDNEQFF | TGTGCCAGCAGCTTGGCGGTTTTAGCGGGGGTCGACAATGAGCAGTTCTTC
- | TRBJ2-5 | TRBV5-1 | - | CASTPQGSGETQYF | TGCGCCAGCACTCCTCAGGGGAGTGGAGAGACCCAGTACTTC
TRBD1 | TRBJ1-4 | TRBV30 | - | CAWREGQGVREKLFF | TGTGCCTGGAGGGAAGGACAGGGAGTGCGTGAAAAACTGTTTTTT
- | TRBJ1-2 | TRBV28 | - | CASSFGGNNYGYTF | TGTGCCAGCAGTTTTGGAGGGAACAACTATGGCTACACCTTC
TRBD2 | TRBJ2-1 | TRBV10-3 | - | CAIRPSGGTYNEQFF | TGTGCCATCAGACCCTCGGGGGGTACATACAATGAGCAGTTCTTC
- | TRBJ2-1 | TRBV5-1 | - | CASSSTFGGYDNEQFF | TGCGCCAGCAGCTCCACGTTCGGCGGTTATGACAATGAGCAGTTCTTC
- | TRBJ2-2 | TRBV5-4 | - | CASSPNPRLNGELFF | TGTGCCAGCAGCCCCAACCCGCGCCTGAATGGGGAGCTGTTTTTT
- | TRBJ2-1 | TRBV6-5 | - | CASSRTTTYNEQFF | TGTGCCAGCAGTCGAACTACTACCTACAATGAGCAGTTCTTC
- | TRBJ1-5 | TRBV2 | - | CASSERIEDQPQHF | TGTGCCAGCAGTGAAAGGATAGAGGATCAGCCCCAGCATTTT
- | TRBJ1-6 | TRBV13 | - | CASSLSTGVDSPLHF | TGTGCCAGCAGCCTCTCCACCGGGGTAGATTCACCCCTCCACTTT
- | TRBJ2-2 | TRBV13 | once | CASSLEQAGTGELFF | TGTGCCAGCAGCTTGGAACAGGCGGGTACCGGGGAGCTGTTTTTT
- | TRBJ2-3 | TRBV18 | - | CASSPPEGGYADTQYF | TGTGCCAGCTCACCACCGGAGGGGGGGTATGCAGATACGCAGTATTTT
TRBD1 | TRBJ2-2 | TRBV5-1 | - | CASSETGVSTGELFF | TGCGCCAGCAGCGAGACAGGGGTGAGCACCGGGGAGCTGTTTTTT
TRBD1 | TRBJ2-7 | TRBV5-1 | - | CASSWTGGAPPAPYEQYF | TGCGCCAGCAGCTGGACAGGGGGAGCTCCTCCAGCTCCCTACGAGCAGTACTTC
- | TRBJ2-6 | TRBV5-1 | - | CASSPAGGGNGANVLTF | TGCGCCAGCAGCCCGGCGGGTGGCGGGAATGGGGCCAACGTCCTGACTTTC
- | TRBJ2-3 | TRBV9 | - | CASKRLGSGTDTQYF | TGTGCCAGCAAACGTTTAGGTAGCGGCACAGATACGCAGTATTTT
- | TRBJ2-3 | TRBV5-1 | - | CASSLAFTDTQYF | TGCGCCAGCAGCTTGGCCTTCACAGATACGCAGTATTTT
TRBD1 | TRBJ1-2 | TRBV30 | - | CAWSAFDRGSYGYTF | TGTGCCTGGAGTGCCTTTGACAGGGGTTCCTATGGCTACACCTTC
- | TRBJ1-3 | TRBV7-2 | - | CASSLMSGTASGNTIYF | TGTGCCAGCAGCTTAATGTCCGGGACGGCCTCTGGAAACACCATATATTTT
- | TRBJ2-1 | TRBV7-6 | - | CASSTRDSVSYNEQFF | TGTGCCAGCAGCACCCGGGACTCGGTATCCTACAATGAGCAGTTCTTC
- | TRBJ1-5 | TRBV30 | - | CAWSRTGANQPQHF | TGTGCCTGGAGCCGGACTGGGGCCAATCAGCCCCAGCATTTT
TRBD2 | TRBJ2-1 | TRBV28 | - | CASSFSGGSYNEQFF | TGTGCCAGCAGTTTTTCGGGAGGCTCCTACAATGAGCAGTTCTTC
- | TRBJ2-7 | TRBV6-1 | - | CASSERYGTTYEQYF | TGTGCCAGCAGTGAAAGGTATGGGACCACCTACGAGCAGTACTTC
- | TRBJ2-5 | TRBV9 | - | CASSVAGKETQYF | TGTGCCAGCAGCGTGGCGGGGAAAGAGACCCAGTACTTC
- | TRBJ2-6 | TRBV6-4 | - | CASKDRCSGANVLTF | TGTGCCAGCAAGGACAGATGTTCTGGGGCCAACGTCCTGACTTTC
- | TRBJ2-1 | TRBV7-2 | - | CASSSGPWGNEQFF | TGTGCCAGCAGCTCCGGCCCCTGGGGGAATGAGCAGTTCTTC
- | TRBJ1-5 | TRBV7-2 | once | CASSLTSNQPQHF | TGTGCCAGCAGCTTAACTAGCAATCAGCCCCAGCATTTT
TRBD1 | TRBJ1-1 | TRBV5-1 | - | CASSLARGDTEAFF | TGCGCCAGCAGCTTGGCCAGGGGGGACACTGAAGCTTTCTTT
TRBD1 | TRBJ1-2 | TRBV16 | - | CASSNQGQALYGYTF | TGTGCCAGCAGCAACCAGGGACAGGCGCTTTATGGCTACACCTTC
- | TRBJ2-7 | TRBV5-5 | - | CASSLRNDGVTYEQYF | TGTGCCAGCAGCTTGAGGAACGACGGAGTTACCTACGAGCAGTACTTC
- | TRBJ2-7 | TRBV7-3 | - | CASSPRGGHSYEQYF | TGTGCCAGCAGCCCCCGTGGGGGGCACTCCTACGAGCAGTACTTC